Below, 20 T cell receptor beta chains from the same sample are listed, as sequenced in a study of long-term antiretroviral therapy in people with HIV. immunoSEQ v3.0 was run at survey level. The protocol was immunoSEQ multiplex PCR, while the TCRdb copy is restricted to in-frame clones and leaves out a portion. This table has 15,000 to 20,000 clones, roughly three quarters appearing once. This material consisted of unsorted PBMCs, taken 2.3 years after starting antiretroviral therapy. The receptors derive from a woman in her forties with HIV.

The V and J genes are TRBV2 and TRBJ1-2, with D unclear. With 3 bases removed from V and 7 bases from J, the gap between germline ends came to 15 bases. Per germline, CDR1 SNHLY and CDR2 FYNNEI. This CDR3 spans 14 amino acids. The DNA of the CDR3 is TGTGCCAGCAGTGATGGGATGAAGCCGGGTGGCTACACCTTC. It is translated as CASSDGMKPGGYTF.

This chain connects TRBV5-5 to TRBJ2-7, with TRBD1 identical over 9 bases. This CDR3 has 15 amino acids. V shed 2 bases and J 3 bases; nucleotides not matched to a gene: 6. Germline lookup yields CDR1 SGHKS and CDR2 YYEKEE (reference sequence). CDR3 sequence: CASSLSGQGNYEQYF. As DNA, the CDR3 is TGTGCCAGCAGCTTATCGGGACAGGGAAACTACGAGCAGTACTTC.

This clone has just a few counts. The V gene is TRBV19, the J gene TRBJ1-1; TRBD1 might be the D (5 bases). Trimming removed 1 base at V and 5 bases at J, with 14 bases between. The CDR3 covers 15 residues. Germline CDR1 LNHDA, CDR2 SQIVND (reference sequence). In DNA form, the CDR3 reads TGTGCCAGTAGTATAGCAGTCACAGGTGATACTGAAGCTTTCTTT. It translates to CASSIAVTGDTEAFF.

This chain connects TRBV5-4 to TRBJ2-3, with D hard to call. V was cut by 4 bases and J by 3 bases, with 9 bases left in between. The germline V gene encodes CDR1 SGHNT and CDR2 YYREEE (reference sequence). The CDR3 covers 13 residues. The CDR3 region is CASSPVGTDTQYF. DNA for the CDR3: TGTGCCAGCAGCCCTGTGGGAACAGATACGCAGTATTTT.

The rearrangement uses TRBV27 and TRBJ2-2; possibly TRBD1 or TRBD2 for D (5 bases each). The ends were cut back, 3 bases at V and 3 bases at J, with 11 bases in the middle. The germline CDR1 and CDR2 sequences are MNHEY and SMNVEV (reference sequence). The CDR3 covers 15 residues. CDR3 nucleotides: TGTGCCAGCAGTTTGGTTGGGGGACACACCGGGGAGCTGTTTTTT. Its protein is CASSLVGGHTGELFF.

The chain couples TRBV19 to TRBJ2-1; TRBD2 aligns across 13 bases. Trimming took 6 bases from V and 10 from J; bases not matched to a gene: 6. Germline V lookup: CDR1 LNHDA, CDR2 SQIVND (reference sequence). This CDR3 is built from 14 residues. The CDR3 bases are TGTGCCAGTAGCCCAACTAGCGGGGGGGCGGAGCAGTTCTTC. Protein product: CASSPTSGGAEQFF.

The chain couples TRBV20-1 to TRBJ2-3; D unresolved. The V gene lost 8 bases and the J gene lost 6 bases, with 12 bases spanning the gap. Germline loops: CDR1 DFQATT, CDR2 SNEGSKA (reference sequence). The CDR3 runs to 11 residues. For the CDR3, the DNA is TGCAGTTCTGAGCAGTCGGATACGCAGTATTTT. Protein sequence: CSSEQSDTQYF.

CDR3 amino acids: CASSLGQGSDTQYF. Here the CDR3 DNA reads TGTGCCAGCAGCTTGGGACAGGGTTCAGATACGCAGTATTTT. The rearrangement links TRBV13 to TRBJ2-3; 9 nucleotides agree with TRBD1. Germline assignment: CDR1 PRHDT and CDR2 FYEKMQ (reference sequence). This CDR3 region has 14 residues. Trimming took 3 bases from V and 4 from J; bases not matched to a gene: 2.

This chain links TRBV11-1 with TRBJ2-7; the match to TRBD1 covers 10 bases. The CDR3 length is 15 residues. Germline V gene sequence: CDR1 SGHAT, CDR2 FQDESV (reference sequence). V lost 5 bases and J lost 7; bases outside the gene matches: 11. CDR3: CASSRGGTGALEQYF. In DNA, the CDR3 is TGTGCCAGCAGCCGAGGAGGGACAGGGGCTCTTGAGCAGTACTTC.

The chain has TRBV30 and TRBJ2-7; 8 bases align to TRBD2. Losses at the gene ends were 0 bases for V and 1 base for J; bases not matched to a gene: 2. This CDR3 contains 14 residues. Germline V gene lookup returns CDR1 GTSNPN and CDR2 SVGIG (reference sequence). CDR3 region: CAWSVGGGSYEQYF. The DNA for the CDR3 is TGTGCCTGGAGTGTGGGCGGGGGGTCCTACGAGCAGTACTTC.

This rearrangement joins TRBV10-2 to TRBJ2-5; D gene unclear. The V and J ends lost 3 bases and 5 bases respectively, with 4 bases between them. CDR1 is WSHSY, CDR2 SAAADI, per germline. The CDR3 contains 11 residues. CDR3 DNA: TGCGCCAGCAGTGAAGTGGAGACCCAGTACTTC. This translates into CASSEVETQYF.

This clone was seen more than once but under ten times. This sequence joins TRBV7-6 and TRBJ2-7; 8 bases fit TRBD1. The CDR3 consists of 14 residues. CDR1 and CDR2 (germline): SGHVS, FNYEAQ. The trim removed 4 bases at V and 5 bases at J, leaving 7 bases unmatched. CDR3 amino acids: CASSSGQGRDEQYF. The CDR3 DNA follows: TGTGCCAGCAGCTCCGGACAGGGTCGCGACGAGCAGTACTTC.

The rearrangement links TRBV5-4 to TRBJ1-2; the match to TRBD1 covers 7 bases. With V trimmed by 4 bases and J by 8 bases, 8 bases remained unmatched. The germline CDR1 and CDR2 sequences are SGHNT and YYREEE (reference sequence). There are 13 residues in the CDR3. The CDR3 nucleotides read TGTGCCAGCAGCGCCGGGACAGACCGCGGCTACACCTTC. Its protein product is CASSAGTDRGYTF.

CDR3 coding DNA: TGTGCCAGCAGCTTGGTGAGGGGCGGGGACTACCAAGAGACCCAGTACTTC. Encoded protein: CASSLVRGGDYQETQYF. The V and J genes are TRBV5-6 and TRBJ2-5; perhaps TRBD2 as D (6 bases). This CDR3 has 17 amino acids. Germline assignment: CDR1 SGHDT and CDR2 YYEEEE. V was cut by 0 bases and J by 0 bases, with 15 bases left in between.

This chain joins TRBV4-3 and TRBJ1-1; D ambiguous. Germline lookup yields CDR1 LGHNA and CDR2 YSLEER. This CDR3 has 15 amino acids. Trimming removed 6 bases from V and 0 bases from J, with 14 bases in between. The CDR3, as DNA: TGCGCCAGCAGTAACGGAGACACCCTGAACACTGAAGCTTTCTTT. It translates to CASSNGDTLNTEAFF.

J is TRBJ1-2 and V is TRBV20-1; no clear D. Germline loops: CDR1 DFQATT, CDR2 SNEGSKA (reference sequence). V lost 3 bases to trimming and J lost 2 bases, with 1 base between them. There are 10 residues in the CDR3. The CDR3 protein is CSARNYGYTF. The CDR3 bases are TGCAGTGCTAGGAACTATGGCTACACCTTC.

The J gene is TRBJ1-1, the V gene TRBV6-6; 11 bases agree with TRBD1. Germline CDR1 MNHNY, CDR2 SVGAGI (reference sequence). This CDR3 contains 15 residues. V was pared by 4 bases and J by 8 bases, with 9 bases of the junction left unmatched. The CDR3 spells CASSSRPGQGGEAFF. The CDR3 DNA reads as TGTGCCAGCAGTTCGCGGCCGGGACAGGGGGGCGAAGCTTTCTTT.

V is TRBV10-3 and J is TRBJ1-5; tentatively, D is TRBD1 (5 bases). Germline lookup yields CDR1 ENHRY and CDR2 SYGVKD. The CDR3 consists of 15 residues. V lost 3 bases, J lost 1 base, and 10 bases lay in between. CDR3 amino acids: CAISEEGLSNQPQHF. The CDR3 nucleotides are TGTGCCATCAGTGAAGAGGGGTTGAGCAATCAGCCCCAGCATTTT.

The chain is built from TRBV5-4 and TRBJ1-2; possibly TRBD1 for D (6 bases). Trimming left V 4 bases short and J 7 bases short, with 14 bases between. The CDR3 has 13 amino acids. Germline loops: CDR1 SGHNT, CDR2 YYREEE (reference sequence). The DNA for the CDR3 is TGTGCCAGCAGCCTACCGGGGGCCGGTGGCTACACCTTC. This sequence encodes CASSLPGAGGYTF.

V usage is TRBV5-1 and J usage is TRBJ2-1; 11 positions match TRBD2. The trim removed 0 bases at V and 7 bases at J, leaving 9 bases unmatched. The germline V gene encodes CDR1 SGHRS and CDR2 YFSETQ. This CDR3 is built from 17 residues. CDR3 nucleotides: TGCGCCAGCAGCTTGGACCTCCTAGCGGGAGGTCCTAATGAGCAGTTCTTC. It is translated as CASSLDLLAGGPNEQFF.